This T cell receptor beta chain was documented in a study of T-cell reconstitution after alpha-beta-depleted transplantation in children. Findings and limits, study-wide: Newly generated T cells supplied most T-cell counts and diversity one year post-transplant.

The CDR3 spans 14 residues. Trimming removed 0 bases from V and 5 bases from J, with 10 bases in between. Germline loops: CDR1 KGHSH, CDR2 LQKENI. The TCRbeta library incorporated unique molecular identifiers. TCRdb reanalysed the PCR reads using MiXCR and keeps one entry per CDR3 protein. Here the sample spans 450,000 to 700,000 distinct CDR3 sequences, 27% being singletons. To note about this clonotype: The antigen is unknown.

The chain has TRBV18 and TRBJ1-1; no clear D. The sample was PBMCs, taken before TCRalphabeta/CD19-depleted stem cell transplant. This clonotype was obtained from a boy under three years old with Wiskott-Aldrich syndrome, due to receive a stem cell transplant. CDR3 nucleotide sequence: TGTGCCAGCTCACCACCGTATGGGCGGACTGAAGCTTTCTTT. This translates into CASSPPYGRTEAFF. The full variable domain, rest sourced from reference TRBV18 and TRBJ1-1, is NAGVMQNPRHLVRRRGQEARLRCSPMKGHSHVYWYRQLPEEGLKFMVYLQKENIIDESGMPKERFSAEFPKEGPSILRIQQVVRGDSAAYFCASSPPYGRTEAFFGQGTRLTVV.